The 22 T cell receptor beta chains presented below share a single source sample, sequenced in a study of blood T cells in healthy people across ages. Through a sample-barcoded 5' primer and a J-beta primer mix, a second PCR was run for about 6 to 11 cycles. In TCRdb, the 5' RACE reads were re-called with MiXCR into one record per CDR3 protein. Seen here are 1.5 million or so distinct CDR3 sequences, approximately 40% observed once, and the top ten hold 7.9%. Sample: blood. These receptors all come from a woman under 30 in good health.

The rearrangement links TRBV12-3 or TRBV12-4 to TRBJ1-1; tentatively, D is TRBD1 (5 bases). The ends were cut back, 1 base at V and 5 bases at J, with 14 bases in the middle. The CDR3 has 15 amino acids. Here the CDR3 DNA reads TGTGCCAGCAGTTTAGTCCCTGGCAGGGTGACTGAAGCTTTCTTT. Translation gives CASSLVPGRVTEAFF.

As concerns this clonotype: Relative to the germline gene, one junction end is altered; a read error may explain this. This chain links TRBV30 with TRBJ2-7; D perhaps matches TRBD1 (6 bases). CDR1 GTSNPN and CDR2 SVGIG come from the germline V gene (reference sequence). The CDR3 extends over 14 amino acids. CDR3 DNA sequence: TGTGCCCGGAGTTCGGGACATTCTCCCTACGAGCAGTACTTC. This sequence encodes CARSSGHSPYEQYF.

This chain joins TRBV28 and TRBJ2-5; D is unresolved. V lost 4 bases and J 10 bases, leaving 13 bases between the germline ends. The germline V gene encodes CDR1 MDHEN and CDR2 SYDVKM. CDR3 length equals 12 residues. CDR3 protein: CASSSGTPSQYF. For the CDR3, the DNA is TGTGCCAGCAGTTCAGGAACTCCTAGCCAGTACTTC.

The table lists this clonotype with a count of one. This chain links TRBV7-9 with TRBJ1-6; 8 nucleotides agree with TRBD1. Germline CDR1 reads SEHNR; CDR2 reads FQNEAQ (reference sequence). Trimming at V came to 3 bases and at J to 9 bases, leaving 7 bases not matched to a gene. This CDR3 has 15 residues. The CDR3 protein is CASSLQGAWGSPLHF. The DNA for the CDR3 is TGTGCCAGCAGCTTGCAGGGGGCTTGGGGTTCACCCCTCCACTTT.

This clonotype was seen only a few times. The chain couples TRBV7-9 to TRBJ2-5; 10 bases line up with TRBD1. Gene TRBJ2-7 matches the end of the DNA better, so the J call may be wrong. The CDR3 is 15 residues long. Per the germline V gene, CDR1 is SEHNR and CDR2 is FQNEAQ (reference sequence). The CDR3 DNA follows: TGTGCCAGCAGTTCGAGTGGACAGGGGGGCGGCGAGCAGTACTTC. It codes for CASSSSGQGGGEQYF.

The V call is TRBV20-1, the J call TRBJ2-3; TRBD2 agrees at 10 bases. The V and J ends lost 1 base and 1 base, in that order; junction bases with no gene match: 8. The CDR3 spans 17 residues. CDR1 is DFQATT, CDR2 SNEGSKA, per germline (reference sequence). The CDR3 DNA reads TGCAGTGCTAGAGTAGCGGGGGGAATAGGAGGCACAGATACGCAGTATTTT. Translating it yields CSARVAGGIGGTDTQYF.

This clonotype has more than one count but fewer than ten. The rearrangement joins TRBV7-8 to TRBJ1-6; tentative D call: TRBD1 (6 bases). V shed 5 bases and J shed 5 bases, with 10 bases lying between them. The germline CDR1 and CDR2 sequences are SGHVS and FQNEAQ. The CDR3 is 14 residues long. In DNA, the CDR3 is TGTGCCAGCAGCATCGGACAGAATAATTCACCCCTCCACTTT. Encoded protein: CASSIGQNNSPLHF. The full variable domain, in which reference TRBV7-8 and TRBJ1-6 provide the parts outside the CDR3, is GAGVSQSPRYKVAKRGQDVALRCDPISGHVSLFWYQQALGQGPEFLTYFQNEAQLDKSGLPSDRFFAERPEGSVSTLKIQRTQQEDSAVYLCASSIGQNNSPLHFGNGTRLTVT.

The V gene is TRBV10-3, the J gene TRBJ1-1; D gene ambiguous. V shed 7 bases and J shed 1 base, with 10 bases lying between them. The CDR3 totals 13 residues. CDR1 and CDR2 (germline): ENHRY, SYGVKD. CDR3 sequence reads: CAITENANTEAFF. Here the CDR3 DNA reads TGTGCCATCACCGAGAACGCGAACACTGAAGCTTTCTTT.

V is TRBV7-2 and J is TRBJ2-1; 12 positions match TRBD2. J lost 9 bases, V lost 0 bases, and 9 bases had no gene match. The CDR3 runs 17 residues. CDR1 is SGHTA and CDR2 is FQGNSA in the germline V gene. As DNA, the CDR3 is TGTGCCAGCAGCTTAGCTCGGCTAGCGGGAGGGCCGGGTGAGCAGTTCTTC. Translating gives CASSLARLAGGPGEQFF.

This chain uses TRBV27 with TRBJ2-7, with 9 bases identical to TRBD1. Germline V gene data show CDR1 as MNHEY and CDR2 as SMNVEV (reference sequence). The CDR3 contains 15 residues. Trimming took 5 bases from V and 3 from J; bases not matched to a gene: 8. This CDR3 reads CASSPQGTGFYEQYF. The DNA of the CDR3 is TGTGCCAGCAGTCCCCAGGGGACAGGGTTCTACGAGCAGTACTTC.

This clonotype was recorded a few times. The chain has TRBV10-3 and TRBJ2-3; 13 bases line up with TRBD2. This CDR3 spans 17 amino acids. Trimming cost V 2 bases and J 6 bases; bases outside gene matches: 8. Germline-derived CDR1 and CDR2 are ENHRY and SYGVKD. The CDR3 DNA follows: TGTGCCATCAGTGAGGCAACACTAGCGGGGGGGCCGGATACGCAGTATTTT. Its protein product is CAISEATLAGGPDTQYF.

This clonotype was observed a few times. The chain employs TRBV6-6 and TRBJ2-5; D might be TRBD1 or TRBD2, each matching 5 bases. Trimming took 0 bases from V and 13 from J, leaving 9 bases between them. The CDR3 is 11 residues long. In germline, CDR1 is MNHNY, CDR2 SVGAGI (reference sequence). This CDR3 is CASSYSAGGYF. In nucleotides, the CDR3 is TGTGCCAGCAGTTACTCCGCTGGGGGGTACTTC.

The rearrangement joins TRBV12-3 or TRBV12-4 to TRBJ2-1; D is possibly TRBD1 or TRBD2 (5 bases each). The CDR3 length is 15 residues. Trimming removed 6 bases from V and 7 bases from J, with 19 bases in between. This CDR3 is CASRGGGSPGNEQFF. The DNA for the CDR3 is TGTGCCAGCAGGGGCGGCGGGTCCCCAGGGAATGAGCAGTTCTTC.

The rearrangement uses TRBV6-1 and TRBJ2-7, with 13 positions matching TRBD2. Trimming cost V 6 bases and J 4 bases; bases outside gene matches: 15. The germline gives CDR1 MNHNS, CDR2 SASEGT. This CDR3 has 18 amino acids. This chain's CDR3 is CASSESTSGGVRRYEQYF. CDR3 bases: TGTGCCAGCAGCGAAAGTACTAGCGGGGGGGTCCGTCGGTACGAGCAGTACTTC.

This clonotype was found many times. The rearrangement uses TRBV27 and TRBJ2-1; D unresolved. V was cut by 3 bases and J by 0 bases, with 9 bases left in between. CDR1 and CDR2 (germline): MNHEY, SMNVEV (reference sequence). The CDR3 runs 15 residues. Written as DNA, the CDR3 is TGTGCCAGCAGTTTCGGCCGGTCCTCCTACAATGAGCAGTTCTTC. It specifies CASSFGRSSYNEQFF.

This clonotype has only a few counts. In DNA, the CDR3 is TGTGCCACCAGTGACTCCACTTTCTCTGGGGCCAACGTCCTGACTTTC. It translates to CATSDSTFSGANVLTF. The rearrangement uses TRBV24-1 and TRBJ2-6; D not certain. Trimming removed 4 bases at V and 0 bases at J, with 9 bases between. The CDR3 loop spans 16 amino acids. In germline, CDR1 is KGHDR, CDR2 SFDVKD.

The rearrangement joins TRBV4-2 to TRBJ1-6; D not certain. CDR3 length: 14 residues. The V end lost 8 bases, the J end lost 6 bases, and 14 bases lay between the germline ends. Per the germline V gene, CDR1 is LGHNA and CDR2 is YNFKEQ. The CDR3 sequence: CASRRPGINSPLHF. As DNA, the CDR3 is TGTGCCAGCCGGAGACCGGGCATTAATTCACCCCTCCACTTT.

The chain joins TRBV7-2 to TRBJ2-7; possibly TRBD1 for D (5 bases). This CDR3 comprises 15 residues. The V end was cut by 4 bases, the J end by 1 base, with 14 bases between. The germline gives CDR1 SGHTA, CDR2 FQGNSA. The CDR3 DNA sequence: TGTGCCAGCAGCTCGGACACTTTAATATCCTACGAGCAGTACTTC. The encoded protein is CASSSDTLISYEQYF.

A few counts support this clonotype. V usage is TRBV20-1 and J usage is TRBJ2-7; D not certain. CDR1 is DFQATT, CDR2 SNEGSKA, per germline (reference sequence). The CDR3 extends over 16 amino acids. V was pared by 1 base and J by 2 bases, with 18 bases between. The CDR3 reads CSARGLGTVSAYEQYF. The CDR3 DNA reads TGCAGTGCTAGAGGTCTGGGCACAGTATCAGCCTACGAGCAGTACTTC.

The chain carries TRBV7-2 and TRBJ2-5, with TRBD2 matching 10 bases. Germline CDR1 and CDR2: SGHTA and FQGNSA. Trimming cost V 3 bases and J 5 bases; bases outside gene matches: 12. This CDR3 region has 17 residues. The CDR3 is CASSFSSGRYMRETQYF. In DNA form, the CDR3 reads TGTGCCAGCAGCTTTAGTAGCGGGAGGTACATGCGGGAGACCCAGTACTTC.

V gene TRBV10-3 combines with J gene TRBJ2-1; TRBD1 is a possible D gene (5 bases). V was trimmed by 0 bases and J by 8 bases, leaving 23 bases between them. The CDR3 has 18 amino acids. The germline gives CDR1 ENHRY, CDR2 SYGVKD. CDR3 region: CAISESRLIRQPDYEQFF. CDR3 nucleotides: TGTGCCATCAGTGAGTCGAGGTTGATCCGACAGCCTGACTATGAGCAGTTCTTC.

Many counts were recorded for this clonotype. J is TRBJ1-5 and V is TRBV20-1, with TRBD1 identical over 8 bases. CDR3 length: 16 residues. V lost 0 bases, J lost 0 bases, and 4 bases stayed unmatched. Germline loops: CDR1 DFQATT, CDR2 SNEGSKA (reference sequence). CDR3: CSARDPGGYSNQPQHF. The CDR3 region has the DNA TGCAGTGCTAGAGATCCAGGGGGCTATAGCAATCAGCCCCAGCATTTT.